Following are 10 T cell receptor beta chains from one sample sequenced in a study of PD-1 blockade in mismatch repair-deficient tumors. Using immunoSEQ multiplex PCR, the repertoire was profiled, and TCRdb retains in-frame clones only, with some absent. This table has approximately 38,000 clones, approximately 84% appearing once. Sample: peripheral blood, taken about 80 weeks after starting pembrolizumab. The receptors come from an adult with mismatch repair-deficient cancer.

The gene calls are TRBV28 and TRBJ2-3; 7 nucleotides match TRBD2. The V gene end was trimmed by 3 bases and the J gene end by 6 bases; junction bases not matched to a gene: 9. Germline V gene lookup returns CDR1 MDHEN and CDR2 SYDVKM. The CDR3 loop spans 15 amino acids. The CDR3 nucleotides read TGTGCCAGCAGTTTTCCAGAGACTAGCTCTGATACGCAGTATTTT. Protein product: CASSFPETSSDTQYF.

This clone appeared a single time. This sequence joins TRBV5-1 and TRBJ2-1; 10 bases match TRBD2. Trimming took 1 base from V and 7 from J; bases not matched to a gene: 8. Per the germline V gene, CDR1 is SGHRS and CDR2 is YFSETQ. CDR3 length: 16 amino acids. CDR3 residues: CASSLRLAGVSNEQFF. CDR3 sequence (DNA): TGCGCCAGCAGCTTGCGGCTAGCGGGAGTTAGTAATGAGCAGTTCTTC.

V gene TRBV7-9 combines with J gene TRBJ2-7; 10 bases align to TRBD2. The length of the CDR3 is 14 residues. Per the germline V gene, CDR1 is SEHNR and CDR2 is FQNEAQ (reference sequence). V was pared by 2 bases and J by 6 bases, with 4 bases of the junction left unmatched. The CDR3 reads CASSLIAGGVEQYF. CDR3 DNA sequence: TGTGCCAGCAGCTTAATAGCGGGAGGAGTCGAGCAGTACTTC.

This chain uses TRBV2 with TRBJ2-7, with D uncertain. Per the germline V gene, CDR1 is SNHLY and CDR2 is FYNNEI. Trimming shortened V by 6 bases and J by 1 base, and 4 bases separated the two germline ends. The length of the CDR3 is 11 residues. CDR3 residues: CASRESYEQYF. Here the CDR3 DNA reads TGTGCCAGCAGGGAATCCTACGAGCAGTACTTC.

V usage is TRBV19 and J usage is TRBJ2-1; D may match TRBD1 or TRBD2 (5 bases each). CDR3 length: 15 amino acids. V was shortened by 5 bases and J by 5 bases, with 16 bases between the two germline ends. Per the germline V gene, CDR1 is LNHDA and CDR2 is SQIVND (reference sequence). The CDR3 DNA reads as TGTGCCAGTAGTCCACCGGGGCGCATTGACAATGAGCAGTTCTTC. It specifies CASSPPGRIDNEQFF.

This clone came up once. The gene calls are TRBV7-6 and TRBJ2-6, with D possibly being TRBD1 (6 bases). Deletions cut 0 bases from V and 12 bases from J, with 9 bases between. The CDR3 sequence is 13 residues long. CDR1 and CDR2 from the germline V gene are SGHVS and FNYEAQ. The CDR3 nucleotides are TGTGCCAGCAGCTTAGCGCAGGGGAGCGTCCTGACTTTC. This translates into CASSLAQGSVLTF.

The rearrangement joins TRBV5-4 to TRBJ2-2; a possible D gene is TRBD2 (6 bases). This CDR3 contains 14 residues. V was trimmed by 0 bases and J by 4 bases, leaving 7 bases between them. Germline V gene lookup returns CDR1 SGHNT and CDR2 YYREEE (reference sequence). In DNA form, the CDR3 reads TGTGCCAGCAGCTTGGTCGGGGGCACCGGGGAGCTGTTTTTT. This codes for CASSLVGGTGELFF.

The gene calls are TRBV30 and TRBJ2-3, with D possibly TRBD1 on 6 matching bases. The CDR3 sequence is 14 residues long. Germline CDR1 and CDR2: GTSNPN and SVGIG (reference sequence). Trimming cost V 8 bases and J 3 bases, with 18 bases left between them. This chain's CDR3 is CASFRGLSTDTQYF. Here the CDR3 DNA reads TGTGCCAGCTTCAGGGGTTTAAGTACAGATACGCAGTATTTT.

The V and J genes are TRBV18 and TRBJ2-3; weak D call: TRBD2 (5 bases). The CDR3 spans 16 residues. Per germline, CDR1 KGHSH and CDR2 LQKENI. V lost 1 base and J lost 2, with 13 bases in between. The CDR3, as DNA: TGTGCCAGCTCACCACTTGCAACGGAGGCCACAGATACGCAGTATTTT. Its translation: CASSPLATEATDTQYF.

The chain recombines TRBV19 with TRBJ2-1; D may be TRBD1 (6 bases). Trimming shortened V by 1 base and J by 5 bases, and 12 bases separated the two germline ends. This CDR3 has 15 residues. Per the germline V gene, CDR1 is LNHDA and CDR2 is SQIVND (reference sequence). The CDR3 reads CASSIGQGPHNEQFF. CDR3 DNA: TGTGCCAGTAGTATAGGGCAGGGGCCGCACAATGAGCAGTTCTTC.